This TCR beta chain was profiled in a study of blood T cell repertoires in COVID-19. In the study overall: Acute and convalescent COVID-19 samples came from the United States, Italy and Spain. PBMCs, B-cell-depleted T cells, or T cells provided the cDNA or gDNA that made up the material.

Assay: immunoSEQ multiplex PCR; the TCRdb copy retains only in-frame clones and omits some. The table lists about 89,000 clones, approximately 86% of them singletons. The J segment lost 7 bases and the V segment lost 5 bases, leaving 6 bases of the junction unmatched. Germline V lookup: CDR1 KGHSH, CDR2 LQKENI. The CDR3 contains 14 residues. The clonotype was recovered from a man older than 75 with active or convalescent COVID-19. The sample taken for sequencing was peripheral blood. The V call is TRBV18, the J call TRBJ2-1; TRBD2 agrees at 9 bases. The CDR3 loop is CASSSSGKDNEQFF. Written as DNA, the CDR3 is TGTGCCAGCTCATCTAGCGGGAAAGATAATGAGCAGTTCTTC. Based on the CDR3 plus reference TRBV18 and TRBJ2-1, the full variable domain is NAGVMQNPRHLVRRRGQEARLRCSPMKGHSHVYWYRQLPEEGLKFMVYLQKENIIDESGMPKERFSAEFPKEGPSILRIQQVVRGDSAAYFCASSSSGKDNEQFFGPGTRLTVL.